The following is a T cell receptor beta chain sequence with its context. Antigen unknown. TCRdb's copy holds only in-frame clones and misses some; the assay was immunoSEQ multiplex PCR. The sample contains tens of thousands of clones, 94% of which appear only once. The data were taken from a study of T cell clonotyping in hematopoietic cell transplantation. Study-level findings and limits: Few recipient clonotypes overlapped donors; over 97% were de novo at given depth. Broader posttransplant TCR repertoire diversity was predicted by graft donor and pretransplant recipient Inverse Simpson Index values. Recipient TCR diversity dropped after transplant; expanded clonotypes rose from day 30 to 180. CD4 and CD8 repertoire contributions could not be separated without sorting.

The CDR3 covers 12 residues. Looked up from germline, CDR1 is MNHNY and CDR2 is SVGAGI (reference sequence). The germline V and J ends were trimmed by 5 bases and 3 bases, with 8 bases remaining between them. The specimen was peripheral blood mononuclear cells. The clonotype comes from a woman between 50 and 59 years old in good health. Some clones in this sample may be carry-over from other donors' samples. The chain employs TRBV6-6 and TRBJ2-7; D is unresolved. The CDR3 protein is CASSPQSYEQYF. The CDR3 nucleotides read TGTGCCAGCAGTCCACAGAGCTACGAGCAGTACTTC.